This passage covers 15 T cell receptor beta chains from one sample sequenced in a study of blood T cell repertoires in COVID-19. Generated by immunoSEQ multiplex PCR, the TCRdb table keeps only in-frame clones and is missing some. Of 50,000 or so clones detected, approximately 95% appear once; the ten largest clones hold 1%. The sequenced sample consisted of peripheral blood. These receptor sequences come from a man between 60 and 75 years old with COVID-19, enrolled during active disease.

The CDR3 DNA sequence: TGTGCCAGCACGGGACAGGTAAAGGGGAAAGAGCAGTACTTC. This gives the protein CASTGQVKGKEQYF. This chain links TRBV6-4 with TRBJ2-7; 8 bases are a match to TRBD1. CDR1 and CDR2 from the germline V gene are MRHNA and SNTAGT. The CDR3 is 14 amino acids. Trimming took 7 bases from V and 7 from J; bases not matched to a gene: 12.

This clone was observed once. CDR3 protein: CASSELQVMYNSPLHF. CDR3 in DNA: TGTGCCAGCAGTGAATTACAGGTTATGTATAATTCACCCCTCCACTTT. The gene calls are TRBV6-1 and TRBJ1-6; a possible D gene is TRBD1 (5 bases). V was pared by 2 bases and J by 4 bases, with 12 bases between. Germline V gene lookup returns CDR1 MNHNS and CDR2 SASEGT. This CDR3 has 16 amino acids.

This sequence joins TRBV7-9 and TRBJ2-3, with D unresolved. V dropped 5 bases and J dropped 5 bases, with 8 bases sitting between them. Germline V gene data show CDR1 as SEHNR and CDR2 as FQNEAQ (reference sequence). The CDR3 covers 12 residues. For the CDR3, the DNA is TGTGCCAGCAGCCAGTCGGGAGATACGCAGTATTTT. This gives the protein CASSQSGDTQYF.

The rearrangement joins TRBV19 to TRBJ1-1; TRBD1 matches at 11 bases. The V and J ends lost 3 bases and 10 bases, in that order; junction bases with no gene match: 10. Germline V gene lookup returns CDR1 LNHDA and CDR2 SQIVND (reference sequence). The CDR3 has 15 amino acids. The CDR3 sequence: CASSIPGDRGWRAFF. For the CDR3, the DNA is TGTGCCAGTAGTATCCCGGGGGACAGGGGGTGGAGAGCTTTCTTT.

The genes are TRBV18 and TRBJ2-3; a weak D match, TRBD2 (6 bases). The CDR3 has 16 amino acids. Germline V gives CDR1 KGHSH, CDR2 LQKENI. V was pared by 5 bases and J by 0 bases, with 15 bases between. Written as DNA, the CDR3 is TGTGCCAGCTCAGAACGGGACTTCTCTAGCACAGATACGCAGTATTTT. Translating gives CASSERDFSSTDTQYF.

This chain connects TRBV5-1 to TRBJ2-7, with 8 bases fitting TRBD2. With 4 bases clipped from V and 7 bases from J, the junction kept 13 bases outside the gene matches. The CDR3 sequence is 15 residues long. Germline CDR1 and CDR2: SGHRS and YFSETQ. DNA of the CDR3: TGCGCCAGCAGCCGGGACCGGAGCGGGAGTAATGAGCAGTACTTC. Translating it yields CASSRDRSGSNEQYF.

This clone was seen once. V gene TRBV3-1 (or the pseudogene TRBV3-2) combines with J gene TRBJ2-1, with 7 positions matching TRBD1. V gave up 0 bases and J gave up 1 base; unmatched junction bases: 6. Germline V gene sequence: CDR1 LGHDT, CDR2 YNNKEL (reference sequence). This CDR3 is built from 17 residues. The CDR3 sequence is CASSQDPTGSSYNEQFF. The CDR3 coding sequence is TGTGCCAGCAGCCAAGATCCGACAGGGTCTTCCTACAATGAGCAGTTCTTC.

This clone was seen only a few times. The chain employs TRBV25-1 and TRBJ2-1; tentatively, D is TRBD1 (6 bases). V was pared by 1 base and J by 5 bases, with 18 bases between. The CDR3 contains 17 residues. Germline CDR1 reads MGHDK; CDR2 reads SYGVNS. The CDR3 reads CASSELGAGPLDNEQFF. CDR3 sequence (DNA): TGTGCCAGCAGTGAATTGGGGGCAGGCCCCTTAGACAATGAGCAGTTCTTC.

The sample holds one count of this clone. The chain combines TRBV4-1 with TRBJ1-2, with a possible D match to TRBD1 (6 bases). In germline, CDR1 is MGHRA, CDR2 YSYEKL. CDR3 length equals 16 residues. The V gene lost 1 base and the J gene lost 2 bases, with 14 bases spanning the gap. CDR3 loop: CASSQVRGGPNYGYTF. The CDR3 region has the DNA TGCGCCAGCAGCCAAGTTCGGGGGGGGCCGAACTATGGCTACACCTTC.

J is TRBJ1-5 and V is TRBV2; no firm D call. The CDR3 has 15 residues. CDR1 and CDR2 (germline): SNHLY, FYNNEI. Trimming cost V 8 bases and J 6 bases, with 20 bases left between them. CDR3 in amino acids: CASGREGGIGQPQHF. The CDR3 bases are TGTGCCAGCGGACGAGAGGGAGGGATTGGTCAGCCCCAGCATTTT.

The chain couples TRBV19 to TRBJ1-3; the D gene is possibly TRBD1 (5 bases). The ends were cut back, 3 bases at V and 0 bases at J, with 12 bases in the middle. CDR1 is LNHDA, CDR2 SQIVND, per germline (reference sequence). This CDR3 comprises 16 residues. For the CDR3, the DNA is TGTGCCAGTAGTATCAGACGACAGAGCTCTGGAAACACCATATATTTT. It codes for CASSIRRQSSGNTIYF.

This clone has more than one count but fewer than ten. The CDR3 bases are TGTGCCAGTAGTATAGCTCCTATTCCCTCCTACGAGCAGTACTTC. Encoded protein: CASSIAPIPSYEQYF. V usage is TRBV19 and J usage is TRBJ2-7, with no clear D. Germline values: CDR1 LNHDA, CDR2 SQIVND (reference sequence). V lost 1 base to trimming and J lost 0 bases, with 10 bases between them. This CDR3 is 15 amino acids long.

V and J are TRBV18 and TRBJ2-7; 7 bases map to TRBD1. Germline lookup yields CDR1 KGHSH and CDR2 LQKENI. The CDR3 covers 14 residues. Losses at the gene ends were 2 bases for V and 8 bases for J; bases not matched to a gene: 9. Here the CDR3 reads CASSPVTGPPQQYF. In DNA form, the CDR3 reads TGTGCCAGCTCACCAGTGACAGGGCCACCTCAGCAGTACTTC.

V and J are TRBV12-5 and TRBJ2-1, with D unresolved. Germline V CDR1 and CDR2: LGHNT, FRNRAP. The CDR3 extends over 18 amino acids. V was trimmed by 7 bases and J by 0 bases, leaving 22 bases between them. In DNA, the CDR3 is TGTGCTAGTGCCCCTCCCCAGGTGGTGAGATACTCCTACAATGAGCAGTTCTTC. This codes for CASAPPQVVRYSYNEQFF.

This sequence joins TRBV5-6 and TRBJ1-4; tentatively, D is TRBD1 (6 bases). V dropped 2 bases and J dropped 3 bases, with 17 bases sitting between them. The CDR3 sequence is 17 residues long. CDR1 is SGHDT and CDR2 is YYEEEE in the germline V gene. The CDR3 loop is CASSFGPGGRSNEKLFF. For the CDR3, the DNA is TGTGCCAGCAGCTTTGGCCCCGGGGGGCGGTCTAATGAAAAACTGTTTTTT.